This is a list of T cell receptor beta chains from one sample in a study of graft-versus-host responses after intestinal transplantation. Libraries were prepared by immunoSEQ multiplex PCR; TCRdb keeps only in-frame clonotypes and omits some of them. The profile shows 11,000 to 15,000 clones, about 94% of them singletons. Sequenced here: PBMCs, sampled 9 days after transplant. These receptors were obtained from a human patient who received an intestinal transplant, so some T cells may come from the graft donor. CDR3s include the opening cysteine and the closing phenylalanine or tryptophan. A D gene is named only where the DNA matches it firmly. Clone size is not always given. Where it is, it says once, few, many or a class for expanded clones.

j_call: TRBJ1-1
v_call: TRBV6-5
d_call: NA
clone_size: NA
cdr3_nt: TGTGCCAGCAGTTACTCTGCGGGGAGGGTGGGTGAAGCTTTCTTT
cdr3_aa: CASSYSAGRVGEAFF

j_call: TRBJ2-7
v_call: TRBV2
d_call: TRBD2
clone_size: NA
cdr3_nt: TGTGCCACCAGCCGGGACTACTCCTACGAGCAGTACTTC
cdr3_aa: CATSRDYSYEQYF

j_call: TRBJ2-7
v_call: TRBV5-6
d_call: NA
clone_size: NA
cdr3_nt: TGTGCCAGCAGCTTGTATGGAGCCCGGTGGGACGAGCAGTACTTC
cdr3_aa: CASSLYGARWDEQYF

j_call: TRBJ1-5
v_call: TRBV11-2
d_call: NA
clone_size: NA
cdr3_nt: TGTGCCAGCAGCTTAGATGCAAGGGGACGCAATCAGCCCCAGCATTTT
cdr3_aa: CASSLDARGRNQPQHF

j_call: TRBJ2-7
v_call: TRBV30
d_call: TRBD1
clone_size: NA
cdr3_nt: TGTGCCTGGAGTGATTATTCCCGGGACAGGGGGTACGAGCAGTACTTC
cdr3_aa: CAWSDYSRDRGYEQYF

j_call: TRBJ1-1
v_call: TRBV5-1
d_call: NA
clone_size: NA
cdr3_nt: TGCGCCAGCAGCCGACTAGGAGTGTTGAGACCTGAAGCTTTCTTT
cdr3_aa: CASSRLGVLRPEAFF

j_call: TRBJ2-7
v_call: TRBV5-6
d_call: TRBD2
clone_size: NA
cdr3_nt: TGTGCCAGCAGCTTTAGCGGGAGGATCTACGAGCAGTACTTC
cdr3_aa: CASSFSGRIYEQYF

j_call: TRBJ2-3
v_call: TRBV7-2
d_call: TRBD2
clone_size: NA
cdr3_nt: TGTGCCAGCAGCTCGACTAGCGGGAGGAGGACAGATACGCAGTATTTT
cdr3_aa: CASSSTSGRRTDTQYF

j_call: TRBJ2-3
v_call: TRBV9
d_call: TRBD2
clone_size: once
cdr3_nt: TGTGCCAGCAGCGTAGTAAGCGGGACTGGGACAGATACGCAGTATTTT
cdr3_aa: CASSVVSGTGTDTQYF

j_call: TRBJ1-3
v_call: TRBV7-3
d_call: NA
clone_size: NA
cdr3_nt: TGTGCCAGCAGCTTACAGGGCCTTTCTGGAAACACCATATATTTT
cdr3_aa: CASSLQGLSGNTIYF

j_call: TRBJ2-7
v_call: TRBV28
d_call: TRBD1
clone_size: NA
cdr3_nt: TGTGCCAGCAGTTTCAGGACAGGGGGAGACGAGCAGTACTTC
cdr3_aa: CASSFRTGGDEQYF

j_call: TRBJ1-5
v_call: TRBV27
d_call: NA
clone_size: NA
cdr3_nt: TGTGCCAGCAGTTTATCAGGGTATCAGCCCCAGCATTTT
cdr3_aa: CASSLSGYQPQHF

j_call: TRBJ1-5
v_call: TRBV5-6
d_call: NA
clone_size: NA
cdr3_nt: TGTGCCAGCAGCTTGGCGGTTTCTGGGCAGCCCCAGCATTTT
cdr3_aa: CASSLAVSGQPQHF

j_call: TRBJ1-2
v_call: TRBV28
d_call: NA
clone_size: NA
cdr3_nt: TGTGCCAGCAGTTTAGGTGAGGCAGTAGCTAACTATGGCTACACCTTC
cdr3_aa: CASSLGEAVANYGYTF

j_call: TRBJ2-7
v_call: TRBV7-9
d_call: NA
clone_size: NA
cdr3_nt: TGTGCCAGCAGGAGGGACGGATTAAACTACGAGCAGTACTTC
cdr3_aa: CASRRDGLNYEQYF

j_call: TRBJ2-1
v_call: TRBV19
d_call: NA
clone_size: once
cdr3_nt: TGTGCCAGTAGCTTAGGAAAGACAGCCTCCGGGTTGAACGATGAGCAGTTCTTC
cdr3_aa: CASSLGKTASGLNDEQFF

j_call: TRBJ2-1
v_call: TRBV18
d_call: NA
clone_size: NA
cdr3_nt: TGTGCCAGCTCACCACGGCAGGCCGATGAGCAGTTCTTC
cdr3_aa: CASSPRQADEQFF

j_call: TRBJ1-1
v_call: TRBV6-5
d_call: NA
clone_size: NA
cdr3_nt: TGTGCCAGCAGTTACCGGCCTAGAGGTGGAGCTTTCTTT
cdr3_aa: CASSYRPRGGAFF

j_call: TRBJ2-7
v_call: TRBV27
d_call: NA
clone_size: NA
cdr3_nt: TGTGCCAGCTCCCTTAGGGGGGGAGGCGAGCAGTACTTC
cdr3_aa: CASSLRGGGEQYF

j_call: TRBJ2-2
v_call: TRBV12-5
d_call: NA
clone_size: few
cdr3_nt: TGTGCTAGTGGTTTGTTGGGTAACACCGGGGAGCTGTTTTTT
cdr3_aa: CASGLLGNTGELFF